This paragraph reports one TCR beta chain. This sample was included in a study of T cell responses to AZD1222 COVID-19 vaccine. There are 11 residues in the CDR3. Germline V gene sequence: CDR1 SGHTA, CDR2 FQGNSA. Trimming cost V 5 bases and J 2 bases, with 3 bases left between them. Only in-frame clones appear in the TCRdb table, and some are missing; sequencing was by immunoSEQ multiplex PCR. The table lists under 150,000 clones, 85% to 95% of them singletons. The source is an adult in good health. The chain has TRBV7-2 and TRBJ2-5; D unresolved. The source was peripheral blood, collected on day 0 of AZD1222 vaccination. CDR3 region: CASSAQETQYF. In DNA form, the CDR3 reads TGTGCCAGCAGCGCACAAGAGACCCAGTACTTC.